One and the same sample provided the 15 T cell receptor beta chains below, sequenced in a study of T cell responses to AZD1222 COVID-19 vaccine. TCRdb keeps only in-frame clones here, not all; method: immunoSEQ multiplex PCR. The sample shows 180,000 or so clones, roughly 92% of them seen only once. The sequences come from peripheral blood, collected 28 days after the second AZD1222 dose. The receptors shown here come from an adult who received the AZD1222 COVID-19 vaccine.

A remark on this clone: In the same sample, other DNA sequences code for this CDR3. J is TRBJ1-2 and V is TRBV12-3 or TRBV12-4; unclear D gene. This CDR3 has 12 residues. The V and J ends lost 6 bases and 4 bases respectively, with 9 bases between them. CDR3 protein: CASSGGGYGYTF. The CDR3 nucleotides read TGTGCCAGCAGCGGAGGAGGCTATGGCTACACCTTC.

The chain is built from TRBV20-1 and TRBJ1-1, with D perhaps matching TRBD1 (6 bases). Germline CDR1 is DFQATT and CDR2 is SNEGSKA (reference sequence). Deletions cut 3 bases from V and 1 base from J, with 9 bases between. The CDR3 is made up of 13 amino acids. The CDR3 region has the DNA TGCAGTGCTAGTTCGGGACAGAACACTGAAGCTTTCTTT. Its translation is CSASSGQNTEAFF.

V and J are TRBV28 and TRBJ2-3, with TRBD1 matching 11 bases. The length of the CDR3 is 15 residues. The germline V gene has CDR1 MDHEN and CDR2 SYDVKM. The J segment lost 6 bases and the V segment lost 5 bases, leaving 7 bases of the junction unmatched. CDR3 sequence (DNA): TGTGCCAGCAGTATGGACAGGGGGCGTTGGGATACGCAGTATTTT. Residues: CASSMDRGRWDTQYF.

The chain couples TRBV7-8 to TRBJ2-7; possible D gene TRBD1, 5 bases. The CDR3 covers 13 residues. Trimming shortened V by 3 bases and J by 4 bases, and 10 bases separated the two germline ends. Looked up from germline, CDR1 is SGHVS and CDR2 is FQNEAQ. CDR3 bases: TGTGCCAGCAGCTTTCGGCAGGGTTACGAGCAGTACTTC. As protein: CASSFRQGYEQYF. The full variable domain, rest sourced from reference TRBV7-8 and TRBJ2-7, is GAGVSQSPRYKVAKRGQDVALRCDPISGHVSLFWYQQALGQGPEFLTYFQNEAQLDKSGLPSDRFFAERPEGSVSTLKIQRTQQEDSAVYLCASSFRQGYEQYFGPGTRLTVT.

The CDR3 protein is CASSRGYGRKQETQYF. DNA of the CDR3: TGTGCCAGCTCACGGGGTTACGGGAGGAAACAAGAGACCCAGTACTTC. V usage is TRBV18 and J usage is TRBJ2-5, with 7 positions matching TRBD2. Germline CDR1 and CDR2: KGHSH and LQKENI. Trimming took 4 bases from V and 2 from J; bases not matched to a gene: 10. The length of the CDR3 is 16 residues.

The V call is TRBV11-1, the J call TRBJ1-6, with D perhaps matching TRBD1 (6 bases). The germline V and J ends were trimmed by 8 bases and 3 bases, with 11 bases remaining between them. Germline CDR1 is SGHAT and CDR2 is FQDESV (reference sequence). The CDR3 extends over 14 amino acids. The CDR3 DNA is TGTGCCAGCTCCCAGGACAGCTATAATTCACCCCTCCACTTT. Protein product: CASSQDSYNSPLHF.

The chain is built from TRBV14 and TRBJ1-4; TRBD1 agrees at 10 bases. This CDR3 contains 18 residues. In germline, CDR1 is SGHDN, CDR2 FVKESK. V was pared by 0 bases and J by 3 bases, with 7 bases of the junction left unmatched. CDR3 loop: CASSQDRDRGVANEKLFF. The CDR3 DNA is TGTGCCAGCAGCCAAGATAGGGACAGGGGTGTTGCTAATGAAAAACTGTTTTTT.

V and J are TRBV19 and TRBJ1-6, with D possibly being TRBD1 (5 bases). The ends were cut back, 0 bases at V and 8 bases at J, with 14 bases in the middle. CDR1 and CDR2 (germline): LNHDA, SQIVND (reference sequence). The CDR3 length is 16 residues. In DNA form, the CDR3 reads TGTGCCAGTAGTATAGAGGGACGGGGGAGTCATTCACCCCTCCACTTT. Translated, it gives CASSIEGRGSHSPLHF. Together with reference TRBV19 and TRBJ1-6, the CDR3 gives the full variable domain: DGGITQSPKYLFRKEGQNVTLSCEQNLNHDAMYWYRQDPGQGLRLIYYSQIVNDFQKGDIAEGYSVSREKKESFPLTVTSAQKNPTAFYLCASSIEGRGSHSPLHFGNGTRLTVT.

The chain is built from TRBV2 and TRBJ2-5, with 7 positions matching TRBD2. This CDR3 is built from 13 residues. Trimming removed 1 base from V and 7 bases from J; junction bases left unmatched: 3. Germline values: CDR1 SNHLY, CDR2 FYNNEI. The CDR3 sequence is CASSEGGRGTQYF. The CDR3 bases are TGTGCCAGCAGTGAAGGAGGGAGGGGGACCCAGTACTTC.

The chain couples TRBV2 to TRBJ1-3; 8 nucleotides match TRBD1. This CDR3 spans 15 amino acids. Germline V lookup: CDR1 SNHLY, CDR2 FYNNEI. V shed 5 bases and J 7 bases; nucleotides not matched to a gene: 10. For the CDR3, the DNA is TGTGCCAGCAGTCAAGGACAGGGATCCGGCAACACCATATATTTT. Encoded protein: CASSQGQGSGNTIYF.

The genes are TRBV20-1 and TRBJ1-2; no clear D. Trimming removed 0 bases at V and 8 bases at J, with 7 bases between. The germline V gene has CDR1 DFQATT and CDR2 SNEGSKA (reference sequence). This CDR3 is built from 11 residues. The CDR3 loop reads CSARENRGYTF. The CDR3 nucleotides are TGCAGTGCTAGAGAAAACCGCGGCTACACCTTC.

This chain links TRBV5-1 with TRBJ1-1; possible D gene TRBD1, 6 bases. With 4 bases removed from V and 6 bases from J, the gap between germline ends came to 16 bases. The CDR3 sequence is 14 residues long. Germline V CDR1 and CDR2: SGHRS, YFSETQ. This CDR3 reads CASSRTPGASEAFF. CDR3 nucleotides: TGCGCCAGCAGCCGAACACCGGGGGCCTCTGAAGCTTTCTTT.

The rearrangement links TRBV19 to TRBJ1-2; no reliable D call. The CDR3 sequence is 12 residues long. The V and J ends lost 7 bases and 4 bases respectively, with 10 bases between them. Germline V gives CDR1 LNHDA, CDR2 SQIVND (reference sequence). The CDR3 sequence is CASNPGGYGYTF. CDR3 bases: TGTGCCAGTAATCCGGGAGGCTATGGCTACACCTTC.

The chain recombines TRBV18 with TRBJ1-2, with TRBD1 identical over 7 bases. V was pared by 0 bases and J by 2 bases, with 3 bases of the junction left unmatched. The CDR3 is 15 residues long. Germline V gene lookup returns CDR1 KGHSH and CDR2 LQKENI. The CDR3: CASSPPGTENYGYTF. DNA for the CDR3: TGTGCCAGCTCACCACCCGGGACAGAGAACTATGGCTACACCTTC.

A single count supports this clone. The chain is built from TRBV28 and TRBJ1-6, with TRBD1 identical over 11 bases. Trimming cost V 11 bases and J 12 bases; bases outside gene matches: 12. CDR3 length: 14 residues. Germline loops: CDR1 MDHEN, CDR2 SYDVKM. The CDR3 sequence: CALGAGTGGLPLHF. CDR3 nucleotides: TGTGCCCTGGGAGCCGGGACAGGGGGGTTACCCCTCCACTTT.